This section outlines one T cell receptor (beta chain) sequence together with its context. Antigen unknown. The CDR3 runs to 13 residues. Germline lookup yields CDR1 SGHTA and CDR2 FQGNSA. V lost 2 bases and J 10 bases, leaving 11 bases between the germline ends. This sample is part of a study of cytomegalovirus exposure and HLA in healthy donors. Study results and caveats: The investigators catalogued some 160 TCR beta chains as cytomegalovirus-associated. Upon later analysis, TCR association rates were observed to vary by HLA locus, being highest for DRB1 and lowest for HLA-C.

This PCR relied on a set of 60 Vbeta primers and 13 Jbeta primers. Some clones are missing from TCRdb's copy, which holds only in-frame ones; the method was immunoSEQ multiplex PCR. In the table there are tens of thousands of clones, around 79% of which are singletons. The V and J genes are TRBV7-2 and TRBJ2-2; D remains unclear. The sequenced material came from PBMCs. This receptor was obtained from a woman aged 40-49 years in good health and CMV-seropositive. This CDR3 is CASSLSSQVELFF. The DNA for the CDR3 is TGTGCCAGCAGCTTAAGTAGTCAGGTGGAGCTGTTTTTT.